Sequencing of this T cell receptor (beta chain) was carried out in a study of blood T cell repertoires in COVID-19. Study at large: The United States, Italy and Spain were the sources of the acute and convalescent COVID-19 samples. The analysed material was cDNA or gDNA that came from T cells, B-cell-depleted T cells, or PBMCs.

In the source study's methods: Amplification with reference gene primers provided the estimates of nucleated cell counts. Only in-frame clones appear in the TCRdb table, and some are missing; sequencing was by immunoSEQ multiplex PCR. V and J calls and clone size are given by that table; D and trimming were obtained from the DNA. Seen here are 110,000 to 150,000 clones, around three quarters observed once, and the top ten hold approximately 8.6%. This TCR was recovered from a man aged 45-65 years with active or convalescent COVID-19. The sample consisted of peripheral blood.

The chain's CDR3 is CASSLERGTDTQYF. In DNA, the CDR3 is TGTGCCAGCAGCTTAGAGCGGGGCACAGATACGCAGTATTTT. V gene TRBV7-8 combines with J gene TRBJ2-3; D is perhaps TRBD2 (6 bases). Germline CDR1 is SGHVS and CDR2 is FQNEAQ. CDR3 size: 14 residues. Trimming took off 1 base at V and 1 base at J, with 6 bases between the two ends. Together with reference TRBV7-8 and TRBJ2-3, the CDR3 gives the full variable domain: GAGVSQSPRYKVAKRGQDVALRCDPISGHVSLFWYQQALGQGPEFLTYFQNEAQLDKSGLPSDRFFAERPEGSVSTLKIQRTQQEDSAVYLCASSLERGTDTQYFGPGTRLTVL.